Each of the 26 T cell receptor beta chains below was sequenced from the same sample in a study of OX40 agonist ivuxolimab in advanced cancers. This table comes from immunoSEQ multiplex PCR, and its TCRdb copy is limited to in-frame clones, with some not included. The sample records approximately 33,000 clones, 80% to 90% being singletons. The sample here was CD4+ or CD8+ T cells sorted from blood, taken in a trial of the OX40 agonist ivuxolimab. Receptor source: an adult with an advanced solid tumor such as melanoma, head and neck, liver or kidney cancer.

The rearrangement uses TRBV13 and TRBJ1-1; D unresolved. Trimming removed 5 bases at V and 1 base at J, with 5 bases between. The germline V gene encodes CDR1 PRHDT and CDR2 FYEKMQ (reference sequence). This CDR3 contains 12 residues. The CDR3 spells CASSARNTEAFF. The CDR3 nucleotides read TGTGCCAGCAGCGCCAGGAACACTGAAGCTTTCTTT. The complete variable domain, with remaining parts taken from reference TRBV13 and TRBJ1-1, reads AAGVIQSPRHLIKEKRETATLKCYPIPRHDTVYWYQQGPGQDPQFLISFYEKMQSDKGSIPDRFSAQQFSDYHSELNMSSLELGDSALYFCASSARNTEAFFGQGTRLTVV.

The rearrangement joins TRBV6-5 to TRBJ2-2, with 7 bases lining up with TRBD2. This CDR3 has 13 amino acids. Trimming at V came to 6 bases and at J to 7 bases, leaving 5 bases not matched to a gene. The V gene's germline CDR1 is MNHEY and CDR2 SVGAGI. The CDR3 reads CASRLRGDGELFF. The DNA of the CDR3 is TGTGCCAGCAGACTTCGGGGGGACGGGGAGCTGTTTTTT.

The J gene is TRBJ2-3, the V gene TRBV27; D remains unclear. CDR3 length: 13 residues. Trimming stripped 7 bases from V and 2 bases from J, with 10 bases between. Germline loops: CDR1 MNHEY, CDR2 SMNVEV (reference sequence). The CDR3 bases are TGTGCCAGCACTTACTCGAACACAGATACGCAGTATTTT. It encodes CASTYSNTDTQYF.

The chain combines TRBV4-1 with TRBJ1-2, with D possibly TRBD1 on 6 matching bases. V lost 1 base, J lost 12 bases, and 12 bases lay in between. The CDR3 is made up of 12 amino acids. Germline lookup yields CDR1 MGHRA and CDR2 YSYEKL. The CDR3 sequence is CASSQAGGANTF. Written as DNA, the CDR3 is TGCGCCAGCAGCCAAGCGGGGGGCGCCAACACCTTC.

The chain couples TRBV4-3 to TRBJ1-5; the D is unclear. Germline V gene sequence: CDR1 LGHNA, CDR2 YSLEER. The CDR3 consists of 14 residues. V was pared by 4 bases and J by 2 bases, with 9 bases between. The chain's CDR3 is CASSLGVGNQPQHF. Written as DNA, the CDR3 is TGCGCCAGCAGCCTTGGGGTTGGCAATCAGCCCCAGCATTTT.

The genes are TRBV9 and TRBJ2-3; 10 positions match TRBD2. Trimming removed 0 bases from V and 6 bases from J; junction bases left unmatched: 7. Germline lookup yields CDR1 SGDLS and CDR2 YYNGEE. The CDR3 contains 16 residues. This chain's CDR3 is CASSVGTSGVSDTQYF. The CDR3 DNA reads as TGTGCCAGCAGCGTAGGGACTAGCGGTGTTTCGGATACGCAGTATTTT.

CDR3 region: CASSQYRTGELFF. The CDR3 DNA reads as TGTGCCAGCAGCCAATACCGCACCGGGGAGCTGTTTTTT. This chain uses TRBV16 with TRBJ2-2; D remains unclear. CDR1 is KGHSY, CDR2 FQNENV, per germline. Trimming removed 1 base from V and 4 bases from J, with 4 bases in between. The CDR3 length is 13 residues. The full variable domain, completed using reference TRBV16 and TRBJ2-2, is GEEVAQTPKHLVRGEGQKAKLYCAPIKGHSYVFWYQQVLKNEFKFLISFQNENVFDETGMPKERFSAKCLPNSPCSLEIQATKLEDSAVYFCASSQYRTGELFFGEGSRLTVL.

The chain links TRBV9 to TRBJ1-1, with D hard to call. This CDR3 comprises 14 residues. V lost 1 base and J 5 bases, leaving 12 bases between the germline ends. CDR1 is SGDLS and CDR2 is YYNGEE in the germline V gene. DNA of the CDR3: TGTGCCAGCAGCGTACTCGAGAAAGGGACTGAAGCTTTCTTT. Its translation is CASSVLEKGTEAFF.

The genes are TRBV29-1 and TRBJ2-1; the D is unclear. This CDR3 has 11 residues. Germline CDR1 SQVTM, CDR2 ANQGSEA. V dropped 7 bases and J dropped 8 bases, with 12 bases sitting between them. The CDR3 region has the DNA TGCAGCGGCATAGCAGGCGATGAGCAGTTCTTC. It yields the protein CSGIAGDEQFF.

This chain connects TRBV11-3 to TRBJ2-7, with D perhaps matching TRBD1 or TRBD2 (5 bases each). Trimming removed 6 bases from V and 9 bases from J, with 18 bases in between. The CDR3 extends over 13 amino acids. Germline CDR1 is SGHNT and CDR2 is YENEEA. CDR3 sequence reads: CASSPTWDDGQYF. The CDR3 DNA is TGTGCCAGCAGTCCAACCTGGGACGACGGGCAGTACTTC.

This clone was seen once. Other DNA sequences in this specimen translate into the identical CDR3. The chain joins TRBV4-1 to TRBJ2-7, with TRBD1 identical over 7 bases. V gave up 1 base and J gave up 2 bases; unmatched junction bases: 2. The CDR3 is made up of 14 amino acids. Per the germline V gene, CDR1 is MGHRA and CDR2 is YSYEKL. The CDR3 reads CASSQGQGAYEQYF. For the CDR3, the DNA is TGCGCCAGCAGCCAAGGGCAGGGGGCCTACGAGCAGTACTTC.

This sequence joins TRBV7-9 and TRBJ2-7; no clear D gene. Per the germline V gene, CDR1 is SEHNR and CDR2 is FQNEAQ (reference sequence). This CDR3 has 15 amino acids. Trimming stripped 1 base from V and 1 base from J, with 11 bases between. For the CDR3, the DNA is TGTGCCAGCAGCTTAGAACACTTACCTTCCTACGAGCAGTACTTC. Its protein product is CASSLEHLPSYEQYF. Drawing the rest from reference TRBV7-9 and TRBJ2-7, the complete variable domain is DTGVSQNPRHKITKRGQNVTFRCDPISEHNRLYWYRQTLGQGPEFLTYFQNEAQLEKSRLLSDRFSAERPKGSFSTLEIQRTEQGDSAMYLCASSLEHLPSYEQYFGPGTRLTVT.

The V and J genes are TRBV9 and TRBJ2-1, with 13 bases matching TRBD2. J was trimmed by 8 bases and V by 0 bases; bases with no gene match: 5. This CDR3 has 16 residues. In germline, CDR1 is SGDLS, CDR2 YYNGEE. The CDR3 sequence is CASSVGTSGSLDEQFF. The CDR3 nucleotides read TGTGCCAGCAGCGTAGGGACTAGCGGGAGTCTGGATGAGCAGTTCTTC. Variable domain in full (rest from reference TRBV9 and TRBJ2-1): DSGVTQTPKHLITATGQRVTLRCSPRSGDLSVYWYQQSLDQGLQFLIQYYNGEERAKGNILERFSAQQFPDLHSELNLSSLELGDSALYFCASSVGTSGSLDEQFFGPGTRLTVL.

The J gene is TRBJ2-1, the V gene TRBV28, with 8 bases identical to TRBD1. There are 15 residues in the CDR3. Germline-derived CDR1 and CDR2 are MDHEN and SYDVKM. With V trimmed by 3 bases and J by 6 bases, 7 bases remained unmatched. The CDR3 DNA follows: TGTGCCAGCAGTTTGAACAGGGGGGCTGGCAATGAGCAGTTCTTC. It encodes CASSLNRGAGNEQFF.

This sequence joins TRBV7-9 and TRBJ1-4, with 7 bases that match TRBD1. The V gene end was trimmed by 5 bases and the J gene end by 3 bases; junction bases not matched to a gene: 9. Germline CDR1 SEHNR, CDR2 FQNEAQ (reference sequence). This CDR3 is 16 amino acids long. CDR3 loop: CASSITPGTANEKLFF. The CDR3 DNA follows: TGTGCCAGCAGCATAACACCCGGGACAGCTAATGAAAAACTGTTTTTT.

Written as DNA, the CDR3 is TGTGCCAGCAGCTTTACGGGAGGGCCGAATGAGCAGTTCTTC. Amino acid sequence: CASSFTGGPNEQFF. V is TRBV7-3 and J is TRBJ2-1, with 8 bases matching TRBD2. Per the germline V gene, CDR1 is SGHTA and CDR2 is FQGTGA. V lost 3 bases, J lost 7 bases, and 5 bases stayed unmatched. The CDR3 has 14 residues. The full variable domain, with the rest looked up from reference TRBV7-3 and TRBJ2-1, is GAGVSQTPSNKVTEKGKYVELRCDPISGHTALYWYRQSLGQGPEFLIYFQGTGAADDSGLPNDRFFAVRPEGSVSTLKIQRTERGDSAVYLCASSFTGGPNEQFFGPGTRLTVL.

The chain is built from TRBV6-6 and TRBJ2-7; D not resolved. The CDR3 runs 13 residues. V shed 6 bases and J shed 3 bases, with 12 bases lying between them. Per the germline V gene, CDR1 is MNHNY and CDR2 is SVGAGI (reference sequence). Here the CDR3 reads CASSPVKRYEQYF. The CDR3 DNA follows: TGTGCCAGCAGCCCCGTCAAGCGCTACGAGCAGTACTTC.

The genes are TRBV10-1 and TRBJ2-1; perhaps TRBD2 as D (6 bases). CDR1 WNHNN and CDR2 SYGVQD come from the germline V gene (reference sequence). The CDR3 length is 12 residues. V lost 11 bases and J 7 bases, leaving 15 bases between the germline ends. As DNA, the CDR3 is TGCGCCGTTTCGGGGGAAACTAATGAGCAGTTCTTC. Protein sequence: CAVSGETNEQFF.

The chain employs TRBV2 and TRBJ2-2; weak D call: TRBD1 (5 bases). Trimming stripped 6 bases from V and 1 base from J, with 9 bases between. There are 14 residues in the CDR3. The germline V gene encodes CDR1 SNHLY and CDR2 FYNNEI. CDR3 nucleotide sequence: TGTGCCAGCAGATTGACAGAGAACACCGGGGAGCTGTTTTTT. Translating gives CASRLTENTGELFF. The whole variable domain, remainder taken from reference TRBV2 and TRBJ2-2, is EPEVTQTPSHQVTQMGQEVILRCVPISNHLYFYWYRQILGQKVEFLVSFYNNEISEKSEIFDDQFSVERPDGSNFTLKIRSTKLEDSAMYFCASRLTENTGELFFGEGSRLTVL.

The CDR3 spells CAAGDLEGHYNEQFF. For the CDR3, the DNA is TGTGCCGCCGGGGACCTCGAGGGGCATTACAATGAGCAGTTCTTC. The V call is TRBV19, the J call TRBJ2-1; D possibly matches TRBD1 or TRBD2 (5 bases each). The germline gives CDR1 LNHDA, CDR2 SQIVND (reference sequence). Trimming pared 11 bases from V and 4 bases from J, leaving 21 bases between. The CDR3 sequence is 15 residues long.

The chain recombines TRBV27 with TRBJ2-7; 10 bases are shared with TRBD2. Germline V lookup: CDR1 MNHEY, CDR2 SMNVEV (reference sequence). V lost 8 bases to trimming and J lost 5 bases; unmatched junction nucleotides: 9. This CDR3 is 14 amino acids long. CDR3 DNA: TGTGCCAGCGCAACGAGCGGGAGGGCAGACGAGCAGTACTTC. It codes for CASATSGRADEQYF.

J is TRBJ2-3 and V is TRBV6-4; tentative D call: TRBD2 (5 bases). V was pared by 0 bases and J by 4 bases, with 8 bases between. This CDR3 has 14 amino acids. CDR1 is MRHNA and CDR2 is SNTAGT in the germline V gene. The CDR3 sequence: CASSDSAEADTQYF. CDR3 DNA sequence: TGTGCCAGCAGTGACTCGGCGGAGGCAGATACGCAGTATTTT.

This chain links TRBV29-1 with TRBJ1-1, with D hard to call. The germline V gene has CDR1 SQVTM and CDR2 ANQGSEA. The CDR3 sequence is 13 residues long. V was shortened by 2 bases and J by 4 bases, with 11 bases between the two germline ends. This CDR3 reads CSVESQTVTEAFF. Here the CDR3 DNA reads TGCAGCGTTGAATCTCAGACGGTCACTGAAGCTTTCTTT. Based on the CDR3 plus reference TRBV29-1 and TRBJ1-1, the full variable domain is SAVISQKPSRDICQRGTSLTIQCQVDSQVTMMFWYRQQPGQSLTLIATANQGSEATYESGFVIDKFPISRPNLTFSTLTVSNMSPEDSSIYLCSVESQTVTEAFFGQGTRLTVV.

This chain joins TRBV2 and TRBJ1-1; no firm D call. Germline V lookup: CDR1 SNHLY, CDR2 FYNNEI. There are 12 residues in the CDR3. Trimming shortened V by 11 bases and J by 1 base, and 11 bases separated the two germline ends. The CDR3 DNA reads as TGTGCCTCACGGACGGCGAACACTGAAGCTTTCTTT. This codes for CASRTANTEAFF.

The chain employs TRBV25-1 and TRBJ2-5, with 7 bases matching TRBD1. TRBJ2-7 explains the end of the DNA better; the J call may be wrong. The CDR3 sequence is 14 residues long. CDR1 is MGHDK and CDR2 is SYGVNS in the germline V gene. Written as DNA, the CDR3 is TGTGCCAGCAGTGAATCGGGACAGTCCTACGAGCAGTACTTC. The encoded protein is CASSESGQSYEQYF.

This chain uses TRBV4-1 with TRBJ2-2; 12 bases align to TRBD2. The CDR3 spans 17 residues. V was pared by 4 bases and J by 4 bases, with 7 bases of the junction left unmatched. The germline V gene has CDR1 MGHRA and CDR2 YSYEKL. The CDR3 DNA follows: TGCGCCAGCAGCCCTACCGGACTAGCGGGGAGCACCGGGGAGCTGTTTTTT. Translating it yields CASSPTGLAGSTGELFF.